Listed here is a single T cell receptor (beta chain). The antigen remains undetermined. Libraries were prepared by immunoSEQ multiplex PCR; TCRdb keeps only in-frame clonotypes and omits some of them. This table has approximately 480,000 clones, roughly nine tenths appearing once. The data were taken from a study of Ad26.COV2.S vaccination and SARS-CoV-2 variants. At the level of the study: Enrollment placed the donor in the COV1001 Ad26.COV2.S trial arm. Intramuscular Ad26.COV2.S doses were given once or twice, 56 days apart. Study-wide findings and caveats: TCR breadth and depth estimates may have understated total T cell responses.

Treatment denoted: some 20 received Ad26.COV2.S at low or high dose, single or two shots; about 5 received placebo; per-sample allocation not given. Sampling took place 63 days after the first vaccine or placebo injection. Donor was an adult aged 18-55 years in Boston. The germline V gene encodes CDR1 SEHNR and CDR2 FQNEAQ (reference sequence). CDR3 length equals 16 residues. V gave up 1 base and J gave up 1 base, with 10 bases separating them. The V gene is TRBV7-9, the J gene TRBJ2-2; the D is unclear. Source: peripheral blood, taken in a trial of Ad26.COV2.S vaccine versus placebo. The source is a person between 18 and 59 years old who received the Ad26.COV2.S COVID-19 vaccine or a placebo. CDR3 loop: CASSLGITENTGELFF. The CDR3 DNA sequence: TGTGCCAGCAGCTTAGGCATAACAGAGAACACCGGGGAGCTGTTTTTT.